This TCR beta chain was captured in a study of shared clonotypes between healthy human individuals (dated by TCRdb to the early 2020s). About the study as a whole: Three men and two women, aged 18 to 49 years, made up the cohort. Per donor, three plates each were used for CD4 naive and CD4 memory, two for CD8 naive, and one for CD8 memory. Blood TCR repertoires of about five healthy adults were deeply sequenced to estimate repertoire size and the extent of clonotype sharing between individuals. Different laboratories and diverse techniques were used to prepare libraries and sequence TCR repertoires, to increase sequencing depth and limit assay-specific biases. Leukapheresis yielded between about 0.85 and 10 billion PBMCs per donor.

Using the deep immunoSEQ assay, multiplex PCR amplified TCR CDR3 regions from genomic DNA. Extracted genomic DNA from each cell subset was distributed evenly across all wells of several immunoSEQ 96-well plates, and each plate was treated as a replicate. For sorted subsets, approximately 210 ng of genomic DNA, equivalent to roughly 30,000 T cell genomes, went into each replicate PCR. Purified libraries were quantified with a Qubit 3.0 fluorometer, sized on a Bioanalyzer 2100, and re-quantified with the KAPA Library Quantification kit. Each immunoSEQ 96-well plate was sequenced on its own single-read 150-cycle Illumina NextSeq 550 flow cell. As for how the authors treated the data: Because only junctional sequences without quality scores were contained in the immunoSEQ output, filtering matching that applied to full-length reads could not be performed. Sequences were annotated with PyIR, a Python wrapper for IgBLAST v1.9, and V/J genes and CDR3 were assigned using IMGT germline references. Reads were filtered out if the reads had weak V/J assignments (E-value above 1e-6), no CDR3, stop codons, out-of-frame junctions, or ambiguous translated residues. A V3J clonotype was defined by an identical inferred V gene, J gene, and CDR3 amino acid sequence. Percentage overlap between repertoires was computed as shared unique clonotypes divided by the size of the smaller repertoire. Richness of each repertoire was evaluated using RTK rarefaction, the Chao1 estimator, and Recon v2.1 estimates of unobserved clonotypes. OLGA was used to compute generation probabilities for all TCRbeta clonotypes that the gDNA method yielded from a handful of donors. TCRdb holds this immuneACCESS table with in-frame rearrangements only. Some clones are missing; in checked studies, unresolved V genes explain under half, and the rest has no known cause. Clone size and the V and J calls come from that table; the DNA yielded D and trimming. In this sample the table shows about 1.1 million clones, roughly 80% of which occur a single time. Roughly 0.83% of the sample is in the top ten clones.

As regards this clone: Its cognate antigen has yet to be identified. No qualities accompany the bases; no much larger clone lies one base away.

Healthy HIV-negative adults with no recently reported acute infections or vaccinations were included as donors. All donors were Caucasian adults living in Nashville, Tennessee, USA. CD4+ T cells were enriched by magnetic negative selection, after which naive cells were positively selected on CD45RA and the negative fraction was taken as the memory subset. Blood was obtained by leukapheresis, after which PBMCs were separated by Ficoll-Histopaque density gradient centrifugation and cryopreserved in liquid nitrogen vapor phase. Analytical flow cytometry was used to check the purity and quantity of every magnetically sorted T cell population. Genomic DNA was isolated from every sorted fraction and measured by UV absorbance on a Nanodrop 2000c. The trim is 5 bases for V and 5 bases for J, with a gap of 12 bases between the germline ends. The germline V gene specifies SGHTA as CDR1 and FQGNSA as CDR2. Spanning cysteine to phenylalanine, the CDR3 consists of 13 amino acids. The kept DNA is CDR3 alone, 39 bases in frame from the first base.

Broader findings and caveats from the paper: Based on pairwise subsampling, the degree of clonotype sharing among donors was expected to be affected by sequencing depth. Larger estimated clonotype richness was generally found for naive subsets than for memory subsets. Incomplete sequencing was indicated by rarefaction of sorted-subset datasets, despite the large sequencing depth. Sampling was limited to blood, and TCR repertoires in tissue likely differ from TCR repertoires in blood. When several donors were compared, the shared fraction of clonotypes was roughly 5% for naive CD4, less than 4% for naive CD8, 2.3% for memory CD4, and 0.3% to 0.5% for memory CD8. The genetic and exposure-history diversity represented was limited by the small number of donors. Compared with non-shared clonotypes, the clonotypes found in all four sorted-subset donors had higher generation probabilities.

The sequence is built from TRBV7-2 and TRBJ1-2; a weak D assignment points to TRBD1 (5 bases agree). Sequenced material: memory CD4+ T cells from PBMCs. The cell subset or site label of this sample denotes: CD45RA-negative fraction. The clonotype comes from a young man in good health. Some clones in this sample may be carry-over from other donors' samples. The sequenced DNA is TGTGCCAGCAGCCGGGACCAAACTTATGGCTACACCTTC. The translation is CASSRDQTYGYTF.